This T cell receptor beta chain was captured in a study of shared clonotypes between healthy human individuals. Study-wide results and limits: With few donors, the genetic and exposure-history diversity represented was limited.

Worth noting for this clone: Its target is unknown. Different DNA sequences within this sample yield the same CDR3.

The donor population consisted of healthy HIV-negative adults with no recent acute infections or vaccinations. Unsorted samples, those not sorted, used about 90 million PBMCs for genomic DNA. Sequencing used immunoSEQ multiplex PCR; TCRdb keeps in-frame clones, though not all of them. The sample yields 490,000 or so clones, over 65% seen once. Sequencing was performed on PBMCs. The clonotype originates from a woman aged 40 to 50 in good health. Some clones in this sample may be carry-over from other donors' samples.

The CDR3 loop reads CASSLSGTDNYGYTF. CDR3 coding DNA: TGTGCCAGCAGCTTAAGTGGCACCGATAACTATGGCTACACCTTC. V usage is TRBV7-3 and J usage is TRBJ1-2; D unclear. The germline CDR1 and CDR2 sequences are SGHTA and FQGTGA. This CDR3 is built from 15 residues. V shed 1 base and J shed 1 base, with 10 bases lying between them.